The 29 T cell receptor beta chains below were found in one sample sequenced in a study of Tregs in tolerant kidney transplant recipients. Using immunoSEQ multiplex PCR, the repertoire was profiled, and TCRdb retains in-frame clones only, with some absent. The table shows 98,000 or so clones, with around 90% occurring only once. The specimen comprised CD4+ T cells from blood, sampled before the transplant. Receptors were obtained from a human donor who received a combined kidney and bone marrow transplant.

This rearrangement joins TRBV19 to TRBJ2-4, with 7 bases aligning to TRBD1. The CDR3 sequence is 14 residues long. Germline CDR1 is LNHDA and CDR2 is SQIVND (reference sequence). V shed 7 bases, J shed 3 bases, and the junction held 6 bases outside the gene matches. The CDR3 sequence: CASKATGDKNIQYF. DNA for the CDR3: TGTGCCAGTAAAGCTACAGGGGACAAAAACATTCAGTACTTC. Variable domain in full (rest from reference TRBV19 and TRBJ2-4): DGGITQSPKYLFRKEGQNVTLSCEQNLNHDAMYWYRQDPGQGLRLIYYSQIVNDFQKGDIAEGYSVSREKKESFPLTVTSAQKNPTAFYLCASKATGDKNIQYFGAGTRLSVL.

CDR3 residues: CASRSRGGPVEETQYF. The CDR3 region has the DNA TGTGCCAGCAGGTCCCGGGGGGGGCCGGTTGAAGAGACCCAGTACTTC. The chain couples TRBV7-9 to TRBJ2-5; 8 bases line up with TRBD2. The CDR3 is made up of 16 amino acids. V shed 6 bases and J 3 bases; nucleotides not matched to a gene: 12. Germline CDR1 and CDR2: SEHNR and FQNEAQ (reference sequence).

This chain uses TRBV6-5 with TRBJ1-2; TRBD1 matches 8 bases. This CDR3 has 14 residues. CDR1 and CDR2 (germline): MNHEY, SVGAGI. V gave up 6 bases and J gave up 12 bases; unmatched junction bases: 15. The CDR3 is CASRGTDREQRNTF. In DNA, the CDR3 is TGTGCCAGCAGGGGGACGGACAGGGAACAGCGAAACACCTTC.

The rearrangement links TRBV27 to TRBJ1-1; D possibly corresponds to TRBD1 (5 bases). Looked up from germline, CDR1 is MNHEY and CDR2 is SMNVEV (reference sequence). This CDR3 spans 14 amino acids. The ends were cut back, 7 bases at V and 5 bases at J, with 17 bases in the middle. The CDR3 spells CASKRGTEGTEAFF. CDR3 in DNA: TGTGCCAGCAAGCGGGGGACCGAAGGGACTGAAGCTTTCTTT.

V is TRBV7-8 and J is TRBJ2-7, with D possibly matching TRBD1 (6 bases). The CDR3 loop spans 15 amino acids. From germline, CDR1 is SGHVS and CDR2 FQNEAQ. The ends were cut back, 0 bases at V and 4 bases at J, with 13 bases in the middle. The CDR3 coding sequence is TGTGCCAGCAGCTTAGCGCTGGCAGGGGCGTACGAGCAGTACTTC. Its protein is CASSLALAGAYEQYF.

This clone has a single count. The chain is built from TRBV2 and TRBJ1-1, with no clear D. Trimming removed 2 bases from V and 0 bases from J, with 7 bases in between. The CDR3 has 14 residues. The germline gives CDR1 SNHLY, CDR2 FYNNEI. CDR3: CASSENSMNTEAFF. The CDR3 nucleotides are TGTGCCAGCAGTGAAAATTCCATGAACACTGAAGCTTTCTTT.

V is TRBV18 and J is TRBJ2-1, with 8 bases that match TRBD2. This CDR3 contains 14 residues. The J segment lost 10 bases and the V segment lost 6 bases, leaving 11 bases of the junction unmatched. Germline V gene sequence: CDR1 KGHSH, CDR2 LQKENI. The chain's CDR3 is CASSPAAGAHEQFF. As DNA, the CDR3 is TGTGCCAGCTCGCCCGCAGCGGGAGCCCACGAGCAGTTCTTC.

This clone was counted a single time. The chain recombines TRBV7-9 with TRBJ1-3; D unresolved. The CDR3 is 13 amino acids. Germline loops: CDR1 SEHNR, CDR2 FQNEAQ (reference sequence). V was pared by 1 base and J by 7 bases, with 8 bases between. This CDR3 is CASSLVAGNTIYF. The CDR3 region has the DNA TGTGCCAGCAGCTTAGTAGCGGGCAACACCATATATTTT.

V and J are TRBV19 and TRBJ2-3, with 7 bases aligning to TRBD1. V gave up 5 bases and J gave up 5 bases; unmatched junction bases: 7. From germline, CDR1 is LNHDA and CDR2 SQIVND (reference sequence). This CDR3 is built from 14 residues. This chain's CDR3 is CASSLRQGQDTQYF. For the CDR3, the DNA is TGTGCCAGTAGTCTTCGACAGGGACAAGATACGCAGTATTTT.

The V call is TRBV5-1, the J call TRBJ1-1; 8 bases line up with TRBD1. The ends lost 4 bases at V and 4 bases at J; junction bases unmatched: 6. Germline loops: CDR1 SGHRS, CDR2 YFSETQ. The CDR3 contains 14 residues. The DNA for the CDR3 is TGCGCCAGCAGCGCACAGGGGGGAGGCACTGAAGCTTTCTTT. Translating it yields CASSAQGGGTEAFF.

The chain combines TRBV5-1 with TRBJ1-1; D is perhaps TRBD1 (5 bases). Deletions cut 1 base from V and 6 bases from J, with 10 bases between. Germline CDR1 is SGHRS and CDR2 is YFSETQ. The CDR3 has 13 amino acids. CDR3 sequence reads: CASSLHGGSEAFF. CDR3 coding DNA: TGCGCCAGCAGCTTGCACGGGGGGTCTGAAGCTTTCTTT.

The V and J genes are TRBV5-4 and TRBJ2-7; perhaps TRBD1 as D (7 bases). This CDR3 is 13 amino acids long. The V end was cut by 3 bases, the J end by 12 bases, with 19 bases between. Germline loops: CDR1 SGHNT, CDR2 YYREEE (reference sequence). CDR3 DNA: TGTGCCAGCAGCTCTGAAACCGCGGGACAGCCGTACTTC. Translation: CASSSETAGQPYF.

This sequence joins TRBV10-3 and TRBJ1-1, with 7 bases identical to TRBD1. Trimming at V came to 11 bases and at J to 1 base, leaving 7 bases not matched to a gene. Germline V lookup: CDR1 ENHRY, CDR2 SYGVKD. This CDR3 spans 13 amino acids. The CDR3, as DNA: TGTGCCTCCCGACAGGGCTGGAACACTGAAGCTTTCTTT. This sequence encodes CASRQGWNTEAFF.

The chain couples TRBV7-9 to TRBJ2-2, with 7 nucleotides matching TRBD2. The J segment lost 5 bases and the V segment lost 8 bases, leaving 11 bases of the junction unmatched. The CDR3 has 15 residues. The germline V gene encodes CDR1 SEHNR and CDR2 FQNEAQ (reference sequence). CDR3 sequence reads: CASPPGGILTGELFF. CDR3 bases: TGTGCCAGCCCCCCGGGGGGAATTCTGACCGGGGAGCTGTTTTTT.

The genes are TRBV7-2 and TRBJ2-6; D possibly corresponds to TRBD1 (6 bases). V gave up 0 bases and J gave up 2 bases, with 8 bases separating them. This CDR3 contains 16 residues. Germline loops: CDR1 SGHTA, CDR2 FQGNSA. CDR3 protein: CASSLAAGAGANVLTF. DNA of the CDR3: TGTGCCAGCAGCTTAGCAGCAGGGGCTGGGGCCAACGTCCTGACTTTC. The variable domain in full, completed from reference TRBV7-2 and TRBJ2-6, reads GAGVSQSPSNKVTEKGKDVELRCDPISGHTALYWYRQSLGQGLEFLIYFQGNSAPDKSGLPSDRFSAERTGGSVSTLTIQRTQQEDSAVYLCASSLAAGAGANVLTFGAGSRLTVL.

DNA for the CDR3: TGTGCCAGCAGTTACATCTACAGGGGGACTAATGAAAAACTGTTTTTT. Its translation: CASSYIYRGTNEKLFF. The chain combines TRBV6-5 with TRBJ1-4, with 8 bases that match TRBD1. The CDR3 is 16 amino acids. Germline V lookup: CDR1 MNHEY, CDR2 SVGAGI. Trimming at V came to 2 bases and at J to 2 bases, leaving 4 bases not matched to a gene.

The V call is TRBV7-2, the J call TRBJ2-3; TRBD2 agrees at 12 bases. Germline CDR1 SGHTA, CDR2 FQGNSA. CDR3 length equals 17 residues. The J segment lost 5 bases and the V segment lost 1 base, leaving 7 bases of the junction unmatched. The CDR3 protein is CASSLGLAGGPGDTQYF. The CDR3 coding sequence is TGTGCCAGCAGCTTAGGGCTAGCGGGAGGGCCAGGAGATACGCAGTATTTT.

This clone was recorded once. The chain has TRBV28 and TRBJ2-4; a possible D gene is TRBD2 (5 bases). This CDR3 contains 17 residues. The V gene's germline CDR1 is MDHEN and CDR2 SYDVKM. The V gene lost 3 bases and the J gene lost 0 bases, with 15 bases spanning the gap. As DNA, the CDR3 is TGTGCCAGCAGTTTGGAAGGGAGAGGGCTAGCCAAAAACATTCAGTACTTC. Translated, it gives CASSLEGRGLAKNIQYF.

This sequence joins TRBV7-9 and TRBJ1-2, with a possible D match to TRBD1 (5 bases). V lost 5 bases to trimming and J lost 2 bases, with 18 bases between them. The CDR3 contains 16 residues. Germline V gene lookup returns CDR1 SEHNR and CDR2 FQNEAQ (reference sequence). In nucleotides, the CDR3 is TGTGCCAGCAGCGTAAGCCGCACCGCAGGGAACTATGGCTACACCTTC. Its translation is CASSVSRTAGNYGYTF. The whole variable domain, filled in from reference TRBV7-9 and TRBJ1-2, reads DTGVSQNPRHKITKRGQNVTFRCDPISEHNRLYWYRQTLGQGPEFLTYFQNEAQLEKSRLLSDRFSAERPKGSFSTLEIQRTEQGDSAMYLCASSVSRTAGNYGYTFGSGTRLTVV.

The chain joins TRBV5-4 to TRBJ2-7, with 12 bases aligning to TRBD2. The CDR3 length is 16 residues. In germline, CDR1 is SGHNT, CDR2 YYREEE (reference sequence). V shed 4 bases, J shed 7 bases, and the junction held 12 bases outside the gene matches. The CDR3 reads CASSAPSGGGLVEQYF. The CDR3 DNA reads as TGTGCCAGCAGCGCCCCTAGCGGGGGGGGACTAGTGGAGCAGTACTTC.

V and J are TRBV12-5 and TRBJ1-1, with unresolved D. The CDR3 loop spans 11 amino acids. Germline V gene data show CDR1 as LGHNT and CDR2 as FRNRAP. V lost 0 bases to trimming and J lost 11 bases, with 7 bases between them. The CDR3 DNA follows: TGTGCTAGTGGTTTGGTTTCCGGGGCTTTCTTT. It is translated as CASGLVSGAFF.

This sequence joins TRBV5-6 and TRBJ2-7; no reliable D call. The CDR3 covers 13 residues. CDR1 is SGHDT and CDR2 is YYEEEE in the germline V gene. V lost 0 bases and J 6 bases, leaving 10 bases between the germline ends. CDR3 nucleotide sequence: TGTGCCAGCAGCTTGGGAAACACGGGCGAGCAGTACTTC. This codes for CASSLGNTGEQYF.

The gene calls are TRBV6-5 and TRBJ2-2; tentative D call: TRBD1 (6 bases). Germline-derived CDR1 and CDR2 are MNHEY and SVGAGI. The ends were cut back, 7 bases at V and 0 bases at J, with 12 bases in the middle. The length of the CDR3 is 15 residues. As DNA, the CDR3 is TGTGCCAGCATTTCGGGACAAACGAACACCGGGGAGCTGTTTTTT. Its translation: CASISGQTNTGELFF.

This chain uses TRBV4-1 with TRBJ1-2; no definite D call. From germline, CDR1 is MGHRA and CDR2 YSYEKL. CDR3 length: 14 amino acids. V gave up 1 base and J gave up 4 bases, with 10 bases separating them. CDR3 coding DNA: TGCGCCAGCAGCCAAGGATCCGAGGTCTATGGCTACACCTTC. Translating it yields CASSQGSEVYGYTF.

The chain combines TRBV2 with TRBJ2-3; TRBD2 matches at 13 bases. Germline loops: CDR1 SNHLY, CDR2 FYNNEI. The CDR3 spans 15 residues. V gave up 6 bases and J gave up 14 bases; unmatched junction bases: 14. Here the CDR3 reads CASSPVGLAGAGGYF. The DNA for the CDR3 is TGTGCCAGCAGCCCCGTCGGACTAGCGGGGGCCGGGGGGTATTTT.

The gene calls are TRBV6-1 and TRBJ2-7, with 9 bases identical to TRBD2. V dropped 4 bases and J dropped 3; count of bases not matched to a gene: 7. Looked up from germline, CDR1 is MNHNS and CDR2 is SASEGT. This CDR3 region has 15 residues. The CDR3 protein is CASSVGLAGSYEQYF. The CDR3 DNA reads as TGTGCCAGCAGTGTCGGGCTAGCGGGGAGCTACGAGCAGTACTTC.

As for this clone: Other nucleotide sequences from this sample produce the same CDR3. The chain is built from TRBV11-2 and TRBJ2-3; D call uncertain. CDR1 is SGHAT, CDR2 FQNNGV, per germline. The V gene lost 5 bases and the J gene lost 4 bases, with 7 bases spanning the gap. This CDR3 has 12 amino acids. In nucleotides, the CDR3 is TGTGCCAGCAGCCCGGCGGCAGATACGCAGTATTTT. Amino acids: CASSPAADTQYF. The whole variable domain, filled in from reference TRBV11-2 and TRBJ2-3, reads EAGVAQSPRYKIIEKRQSVAFWCNPISGHATLYWYQQILGQGPKLLIQFQNNGVVDDSQLPKDRFSAERLKGVDSTLKIQPAKLEDSAVYLCASSPAADTQYFGPGTRLTVL.

The V and J genes are TRBV7-6 and TRBJ1-1, with D tentatively TRBD1 (5 bases). Germline V gene sequence: CDR1 SGHVS, CDR2 FNYEAQ. V lost 5 bases and J 5 bases, leaving 12 bases between the germline ends. The CDR3 totals 13 residues. The CDR3 region is CASSRGGGTEAFF. In nucleotides, the CDR3 is TGTGCCAGCAGCCGCGGGGGGGGGACTGAAGCTTTCTTT. Using reference TRBV7-6 and TRBJ1-1 for the parts outside the CDR3, the full variable domain is GAGVSQSPRYKVTKRGQDVALRCDPISGHVSLYWYRQALGQGPEFLTYFNYEAQQDKSGLPNDRFSAERPEGSISTLTIQRTEQRDSAMYRCASSRGGGTEAFFGQGTRLTVV.

The J gene is TRBJ2-1, the V gene TRBV11-2; TRBD1 matches at 8 bases. The CDR3 spans 16 residues. Germline-derived CDR1 and CDR2 are SGHAT and FQNNGV. Losses at the gene ends were 1 base for V and 3 bases for J; bases not matched to a gene: 5. The CDR3, as DNA: TGTGCCAGCAGCTTAGGGGGGACAGGTCGCTACAATGAGCAGTTCTTC. Its translation is CASSLGGTGRYNEQFF.